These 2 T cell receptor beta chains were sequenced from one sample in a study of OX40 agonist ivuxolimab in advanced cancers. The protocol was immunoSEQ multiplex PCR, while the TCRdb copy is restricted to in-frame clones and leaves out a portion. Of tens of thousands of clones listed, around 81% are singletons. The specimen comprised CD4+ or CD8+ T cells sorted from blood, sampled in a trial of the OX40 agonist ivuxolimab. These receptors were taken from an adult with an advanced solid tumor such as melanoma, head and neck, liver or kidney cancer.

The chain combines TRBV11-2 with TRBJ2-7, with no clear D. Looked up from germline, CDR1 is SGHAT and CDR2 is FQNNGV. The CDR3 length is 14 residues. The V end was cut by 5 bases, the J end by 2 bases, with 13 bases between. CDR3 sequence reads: CASSLLVLTYEQYF. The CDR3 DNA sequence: TGTGCCAGCAGCCTCCTGGTCCTTACCTACGAGCAGTACTTC.

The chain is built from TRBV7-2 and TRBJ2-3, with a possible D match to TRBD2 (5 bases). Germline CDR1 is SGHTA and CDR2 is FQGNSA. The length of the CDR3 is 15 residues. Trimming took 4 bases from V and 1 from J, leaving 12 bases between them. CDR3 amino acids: CASSSRGPGTDTQYF. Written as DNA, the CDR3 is TGTGCCAGCAGCTCCCGAGGGCCTGGCACAGATACGCAGTATTTT. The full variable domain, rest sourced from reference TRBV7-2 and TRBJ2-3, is GAGVSQSPSNKVTEKGKDVELRCDPISGHTALYWYRQSLGQGLEFLIYFQGNSAPDKSGLPSDRFSAERTGGSVSTLTIQRTQQEDSAVYLCASSSRGPGTDTQYFGPGTRLTVL.